These 20 T cell receptor beta chains were all obtained from the same sample, sequenced in a study of shared clonotypes between healthy human individuals. Measured with immunoSEQ multiplex PCR; TCRdb has only the in-frame clones, and not every one. The profile shows approximately 1.5 million clones, 98% to 99% of them singletons. The sequencing input was naive CD4+ T cells sorted from blood. The subset is: CD45RA+ positively selected. The receptors come from a man aged 25 to 45 in good health.

This chain connects TRBV5-1 to TRBJ1-1; D is possibly TRBD1 (5 bases). The V and J ends lost 1 base and 2 bases respectively, with 9 bases between them. The CDR3 totals 14 residues. In germline, CDR1 is SGHRS, CDR2 YFSETQ. The CDR3 reads CASSLYTGNTEAFF. CDR3 bases: TGCGCCAGCAGCTTGTACACAGGAAACACTGAAGCTTTCTTT.

This clone was recorded once. The gene calls are TRBV9 and TRBJ2-1, with D tentatively TRBD1 (6 bases). The CDR3 sequence is 14 residues long. Germline loops: CDR1 SGDLS, CDR2 YYNGEE. Trimming stripped 0 bases from V and 6 bases from J, with 10 bases between. The chain's CDR3 is CASSVDRVVNEQFF. CDR3 in DNA: TGTGCCAGCAGCGTAGACAGGGTCGTCAATGAGCAGTTCTTC.

This rearrangement joins TRBV15 to TRBJ2-5, with 8 bases matching TRBD1. V lost 0 bases to trimming and J lost 5 bases; unmatched junction nucleotides: 5. This CDR3 comprises 15 residues. Germline loops: CDR1 LNHNV, CDR2 YYDKDF (reference sequence). In DNA form, the CDR3 reads TGTGCCACCAGCAGAGATGACAGGGGTGTCGAGACCCAGTACTTC. Protein: CATSRDDRGVETQYF.

This clone has only one observation. The V and J genes are TRBV27 and TRBJ2-5, with 10 bases aligning to TRBD2. CDR3 length: 14 residues. CDR1 and CDR2 from the germline V gene are MNHEY and SMNVEV (reference sequence). The V and J ends lost 6 bases and 7 bases, in that order; junction bases with no gene match: 8. The DNA for the CDR3 is TGTGCCAGCAGGGTTAGCGGGAGGTTGGGGACCCAGTACTTC. Protein product: CASRVSGRLGTQYF.

Of note for this clone: Relative to the germline gene, one junction end is altered; a read error may explain this. This chain uses TRBV5-1 with TRBJ1-1, with 9 bases matching TRBD1. Germline CDR1 and CDR2: SGHRS and YFSETQ. The length of the CDR3 is 12 residues. CDR3: CASSPDRGGKIF. CDR3 nucleotides: TGCGCCAGCAGCCCGGACAGGGGAGGGAAAATCTTT.

The CDR3 DNA sequence: TGCAGCGTTGACAGGGGGCAAAGAGAGACCCAGTACTTC. Translated, it gives CSVDRGQRETQYF. V and J are TRBV29-1 and TRBJ2-5, with 8 bases fitting TRBD1. This CDR3 is 13 amino acids long. V was clipped by 3 bases and J by 4 bases; unmatched bases: 4. Germline V CDR1 and CDR2: SQVTM, ANQGSEA.

As to this clone: The same CDR3 is also encoded by other DNA sequences in this sample. V and J are TRBV9 and TRBJ2-2; D gene unclear. CDR1 SGDLS and CDR2 YYNGEE come from the germline V gene. This CDR3 has 14 residues. V dropped 3 bases and J dropped 0 bases, with 6 bases sitting between them. CDR3 in amino acids: CASSARSNTGELFF. The CDR3 DNA is TGTGCCAGCAGCGCTAGGTCGAACACCGGGGAGCTGTTTTTT.

The chain carries TRBV7-2 and TRBJ2-2; D gene uncertain. V lost 1 base to trimming and J lost 9 bases, with 3 bases between them. The CDR3 runs to 11 residues. Germline loops: CDR1 SGHTA, CDR2 FQGNSA. Here the CDR3 reads CASSLERELFF. In DNA, the CDR3 is TGTGCCAGCAGCTTAGAACGGGAGCTGTTTTTT. The entire variable domain, with the rest obtained from reference TRBV7-2 and TRBJ2-2, is as follows: GAGVSQSPSNKVTEKGKDVELRCDPISGHTALYWYRQSLGQGLEFLIYFQGNSAPDKSGLPSDRFSAERTGGSVSTLTIQRTQQEDSAVYLCASSLERELFFGEGSRLTVL.

The chain links TRBV9 to TRBJ2-3, with 9 bases aligning to TRBD2. Germline CDR1 and CDR2: SGDLS and YYNGEE. There are 16 residues in the CDR3. The ends lost 0 bases at V and 4 bases at J; junction bases unmatched: 6. In DNA form, the CDR3 reads TGTGCCAGCAGCGTAGCGTCTAGCGGGATAGCAGATACGCAGTATTTT. This sequence encodes CASSVASSGIADTQYF.

The genes are TRBV7-2 and TRBJ2-2; D uncertain. CDR3 length: 16 amino acids. Germline CDR1 and CDR2: SGHTA and FQGNSA. Trimming left V 5 bases short and J 1 base short, with 14 bases between. The CDR3 spells CASSPTEIKNTGELFF. In DNA, the CDR3 is TGTGCCAGCAGCCCTACCGAGATAAAGAACACCGGGGAGCTGTTTTTT.

The CDR3 nucleotides read TGCGCCAGCAGCTTGGGCGGGGATAACGGCTACACCTTC. As protein: CASSLGGDNGYTF. V usage is TRBV5-1 and J usage is TRBJ1-2; D is unresolved. V was pared by 0 bases and J by 8 bases, with 11 bases between. In germline, CDR1 is SGHRS, CDR2 YFSETQ. The CDR3 runs 13 residues.

The V call is TRBV29-1, the J call TRBJ1-3, with D unresolved. This CDR3 spans 15 amino acids. V lost 5 bases to trimming and J lost 0 bases, with 14 bases between them. CDR1 SQVTM and CDR2 ANQGSEA come from the germline V gene. CDR3 protein: CSVYGSPLSGNTIYF. Here the CDR3 DNA reads TGCAGCGTTTACGGTAGCCCCCTCTCTGGAAACACCATATATTTT.

The CDR3: CSLGQGDNEQFF. Here the CDR3 DNA reads TGCAGCCTTGGACAGGGGGACAATGAGCAGTTCTTC. The chain is built from TRBV29-1 and TRBJ2-1; 10 bases are a match to TRBD1. Germline assignment: CDR1 SQVTM and CDR2 ANQGSEA. J was trimmed by 5 bases and V by 8 bases; bases with no gene match: 3. The CDR3 loop spans 12 amino acids.

J is TRBJ1-5 and V is TRBV28, with 8 bases aligning to TRBD1. Trimming at V came to 7 bases and at J to 4 bases, leaving 6 bases not matched to a gene. The germline V gene encodes CDR1 MDHEN and CDR2 SYDVKM. The CDR3 length is 14 residues. The CDR3 sequence: CASIGQGANQPQHF. The DNA for the CDR3 is TGTGCCAGCATCGGACAGGGAGCAAATCAGCCCCAGCATTTT.

Comment on this clone: This sample also contains other DNA sequences that code for the same CDR3. The chain is built from TRBV5-1 and TRBJ2-2; either TRBD1 or TRBD2 may supply D (5 bases each). Trimming removed 0 bases from V and 6 bases from J, with 6 bases in between. CDR1 SGHRS and CDR2 YFSETQ come from the germline V gene. This CDR3 is 13 amino acids long. In DNA form, the CDR3 reads TGCGCCAGCAGCTTGGTGGGGGCCGGGGAGCTGTTTTTT. Its translation: CASSLVGAGELFF.

The chain couples TRBV18 to TRBJ2-5; D gene unclear. This CDR3 is 16 amino acids long. Deletions cut 3 bases from V and 2 bases from J, with 16 bases between. CDR1 is KGHSH, CDR2 LQKENI, per germline. The CDR3 protein is CASSPSRMGWQETQYF. The CDR3 DNA reads TGTGCCAGCTCACCCTCCCGGATGGGTTGGCAAGAGACCCAGTACTTC.

The gene calls are TRBV7-9 and TRBJ1-2; unclear D gene. This CDR3 is 17 amino acids long. Trimming removed 1 base from V and 1 base from J, with 16 bases in between. In germline, CDR1 is SEHNR, CDR2 FQNEAQ (reference sequence). This CDR3 reads CASSLGFTRRVNYGYTF. The CDR3 DNA is TGTGCCAGCAGCTTAGGGTTTACTAGACGAGTTAACTATGGCTACACCTTC.

This chain joins TRBV18 and TRBJ2-7, with D possibly being TRBD1 (7 bases). Trimming took off 2 bases at V and 5 bases at J, with 16 bases between the two ends. Germline V gene data show CDR1 as KGHSH and CDR2 as LQKENI. The CDR3 loop spans 15 amino acids. This chain's CDR3 is CASSPLGGTANEQYF. The CDR3 coding sequence is TGTGCCAGCTCACCATTAGGGGGGACAGCTAACGAGCAGTACTTC.

The genes are TRBV7-2 and TRBJ2-1; 7 bases are a match to TRBD2. Germline CDR1 SGHTA, CDR2 FQGNSA. V gave up 2 bases and J gave up 3 bases; unmatched junction bases: 1. The CDR3 covers 14 residues. CDR3: CASSLSGDYNEQFF. CDR3 DNA: TGTGCCAGCAGCTTAAGCGGGGACTACAATGAGCAGTTCTTC.

The V call is TRBV15, the J call TRBJ2-3; D may be TRBD1 (5 bases). V dropped 1 base and J dropped 2 bases, with 16 bases sitting between them. The CDR3 sequence is 17 residues long. The germline gives CDR1 LNHNV, CDR2 YYDKDF (reference sequence). CDR3 sequence (DNA): TGTGCCACCAGCAGAGGTGACCCAGGGCAAATCACAGATACGCAGTATTTT. Its protein is CATSRGDPGQITDTQYF. Complete variable domain (other parts from reference TRBV15 and TRBJ2-3): DAMVIQNPRYQVTQFGKPVTLSCSQTLNHNVMYWYQQKSSQAPKLLFHYYDKDFNNEADTPDNFQSRRPNTSFCFLDIRSPGLGDTAMYLCATSRGDPGQITDTQYFGPGTRLTVL.